Listed here are 21 T cell receptor beta chains from one sample, sequenced in a study of T-cell memory formation after mild COVID-19. TCRdb re-called the 5' RACE reads through MiXCR, storing one row per CDR3 protein. The sample records under 250,000 distinct CDR3 sequences, 15% being singletons. Sequencing was carried out using PBMCs or a T cell subset sorted from them (not recorded which). Receptor source: an adult woman who had mild COVID-19 (a few samples of this study predate the infection). Cell type and time point are not known.

The CDR3 DNA is TGTGCCAGCAGCTTGGAGGGTGGAAGAAACACTGAAGCTTTCTTT. Amino acids: CASSLEGGRNTEAFF. The chain joins TRBV7-6 to TRBJ1-1; D ambiguous. The CDR3 runs 15 residues. Trimming shortened V by 3 bases and J by 2 bases, and 13 bases separated the two germline ends. Per the germline V gene, CDR1 is SGHVS and CDR2 is FNYEAQ.

CDR3: CASSQPRVTEAFF. As DNA, the CDR3 is TGTGCCAGCAGTCAACCACGGGTTACTGAAGCTTTCTTT. The rearrangement joins TRBV7-2 to TRBJ1-1; D uncertain. The CDR3 extends over 13 amino acids. Germline CDR1 and CDR2: SGHTA and FQGNSA. V was pared by 6 bases and J by 5 bases, with 13 bases between. The whole variable domain, remainder taken from reference TRBV7-2 and TRBJ1-1, is GAGVSQSPSNKVTEKGKDVELRCDPISGHTALYWYRQSLGQGLEFLIYFQGNSAPDKSGLPSDRFSAERTGGSVSTLTIQRTQQEDSAVYLCASSQPRVTEAFFGQGTRLTVV.

This sequence joins TRBV20-1 and TRBJ2-1; D remains unclear. V was trimmed by 2 bases and J by 5 bases, leaving 13 bases between them. CDR3 length: 14 amino acids. Germline V gene lookup returns CDR1 DFQATT and CDR2 SNEGSKA (reference sequence). For the CDR3, the DNA is TGCAGTGCTAGAAATGTAAACAAAGACAATGAGCAGTTCTTC. This codes for CSARNVNKDNEQFF.

The chain carries TRBV4-1 and TRBJ2-1; TRBD2 is a possible D gene (5 bases). Trimming took off 0 bases at V and 0 bases at J, with 12 bases between the two ends. Germline V CDR1 and CDR2: MGHRA, YSYEKL. CDR3 size: 17 residues. This chain's CDR3 is CASSQDVGGSSYNEQFF. The CDR3 bases are TGCGCCAGCAGCCAAGATGTTGGTGGGAGCTCCTACAATGAGCAGTTCTTC.

This clonotype has a count of ten or more. This chain connects TRBV6-2 or TRBV6-3 to TRBJ2-7; possible D gene TRBD2, 6 bases. The germline V gene has CDR1 MNHEY and CDR2 SVGEGT. V lost 8 bases and J 2 bases, leaving 19 bases between the germline ends. This CDR3 is 15 amino acids long. CDR3 in DNA: TGTGCCAGCCGAGGGTGGGAGGCACCACCCTACGAGCAGTACTTC. It yields the protein CASRGWEAPPYEQYF.

The chain recombines TRBV27 with TRBJ2-1, with 10 bases identical to TRBD2. The CDR3 spans 16 residues. The V gene's germline CDR1 is MNHEY and CDR2 SMNVEV (reference sequence). Trimming took 7 bases from V and 6 from J; bases not matched to a gene: 12. CDR3 loop: CASTSHSSGRANEQFF. CDR3 sequence (DNA): TGTGCCAGCACCAGCCACTCTAGCGGGAGAGCCAATGAGCAGTTCTTC.

This clonotype appeared a few times. The chain recombines TRBV24-1 with TRBJ2-1, with no clear D. This CDR3 comprises 14 residues. CDR1 and CDR2 from the germline V gene are KGHDR and SFDVKD. The germline V and J ends were trimmed by 5 bases and 7 bases, with 14 bases remaining between them. The CDR3 sequence is CATSAPPSKNEQFF. The CDR3 DNA reads as TGTGCCACCAGTGCCCCTCCCTCCAAAAATGAGCAGTTCTTC.

This clonotype was counted only a few times. The chain links TRBV12-3 or TRBV12-4 to TRBJ2-7, with D uncertain. The CDR3 is made up of 12 amino acids. The V gene lost 3 bases and the J gene lost 5 bases, with 8 bases spanning the gap. The CDR3 nucleotides are TGTGCCAGCAGTTTTGTTGCCAACGAGCAGTACTTC. Translated, it gives CASSFVANEQYF.

This clonotype came up a few times. V and J are TRBV7-2 and TRBJ2-6; D call uncertain. Germline-derived CDR1 and CDR2 are SGHTA and FQGNSA. Trimming shortened V by 2 bases and J by 4 bases, and 12 bases separated the two germline ends. CDR3 length equals 16 residues. The CDR3 DNA reads TGTGCCAGCAGCTTAACTCAGGTATCAGGGGCCAACGTCCTGACTTTC. It is translated as CASSLTQVSGANVLTF.

This clonotype appeared a few times. The CDR3 protein is CASSYPRSGVQETQYF. In DNA form, the CDR3 reads TGTGCCAGCAGTTATCCACGGTCGGGTGTCCAAGAGACCCAGTACTTC. This chain connects TRBV6-2 or TRBV6-3 to TRBJ2-5, with no clear D. This CDR3 has 16 residues. CDR1 and CDR2 from the germline V gene are MNHEY and SVGEGT. V lost 3 bases to trimming and J lost 1 base, with 15 bases between them.

The chain joins TRBV12-3 or TRBV12-4 to TRBJ2-1, with D perhaps assigned TRBD1 or TRBD2 (5 bases each). CDR3 length: 13 amino acids. Trimming took 6 bases from V and 10 from J, leaving 16 bases between them. Here the CDR3 reads CASRYLAGGEQFF. CDR3 in DNA: TGTGCCAGCAGGTACCTAGCTGGGGGAGAGCAGTTCTTC.

The table lists this clonotype with a few counts. J is TRBJ2-1 and V is TRBV7-8; 13 bases agree with TRBD2. The length of the CDR3 is 17 residues. The germline V gene has CDR1 SGHVS and CDR2 FQNEAQ. V dropped 6 bases and J dropped 4; count of bases not matched to a gene: 9. For the CDR3, the DNA is TGTGCCAGCAGGGGACTAGCGGGAAAGGTGGGATACAATGAGCAGTTCTTC. It codes for CASRGLAGKVGYNEQFF.

This chain joins TRBV18 and TRBJ1-1, with TRBD1 matching over 9 bases. CDR3 length equals 17 residues. Germline V gives CDR1 KGHSH, CDR2 LQKENI. Unmatched junction bases numbered 8, after V lost 3 bases and J lost 0 bases. CDR3 nucleotide sequence: TGTGCCAGCTCACCTCGACAGGGGGGCGCCATGAACACTGAAGCTTTCTTT. As protein: CASSPRQGGAMNTEAFF.

CDR3 DNA: TGTGCCAGCAGACTAGCGGGGGTGAACTACGAGCAGTACTTC. Its protein product is CASRLAGVNYEQYF. The gene calls are TRBV12-3 or TRBV12-4 and TRBJ2-7, with 11 bases identical to TRBD2. The V gene end was trimmed by 6 bases and the J gene end by 3 bases; junction bases not matched to a gene: 4. CDR3 length equals 14 residues.

This clonotype showed up just a few times. This sequence joins TRBV12-3 or TRBV12-4 and TRBJ2-7; TRBD1 matches 7 bases. V dropped 6 bases and J dropped 2; count of bases not matched to a gene: 7. This CDR3 has 14 residues. The CDR3: CASSRDSRPYEQYF. CDR3 sequence (DNA): TGTGCCAGCAGCCGGGACAGTCGACCCTACGAGCAGTACTTC.

This clonotype occurred a few times. The rearrangement joins TRBV23-1 to TRBJ1-5, with TRBD1 as a possible D gene (6 bases). TRBV23-1 is assigned to the ORF class and has an uncertain function. The CDR3 covers 14 residues. V lost 8 bases and J 3 bases, leaving 14 bases between the germline ends. CDR3 sequence: CASSGGGHNQPQHF. CDR3 DNA: TGCGCCAGCTCCGGGGGGGGACACAATCAGCCCCAGCATTTT.

V is TRBV7-2 and J is TRBJ2-5; D tentatively fits TRBD1 or TRBD2 (5 bases each). Germline CDR1 SGHTA, CDR2 FQGNSA. V lost 6 bases and J 3 bases, leaving 14 bases between the germline ends. This CDR3 is 14 amino acids long. The CDR3 nucleotides are TGTGCCAGCAGGCGCGAGGGGAAGGAAGAGACCCAGTACTTC. It specifies CASRREGKEETQYF.

This clonotype has at least ten counts. The CDR3 DNA follows: TGTGCCAGCAGTCTGACAGGGGTTGCCTACAATGAGCAGTTCTTC. Translated, it gives CASSLTGVAYNEQFF. The chain uses TRBV6-5 and TRBJ2-1; 8 bases fit TRBD1. The CDR3 consists of 15 residues. The germline V gene encodes CDR1 MNHEY and CDR2 SVGAGI. V lost 5 bases and J lost 2; bases outside the gene matches: 5.

V and J are TRBV5-6 and TRBJ2-5; D uncertain. V was clipped by 0 bases and J by 5 bases, with 8 bases between them. Germline values: CDR1 SGHDT, CDR2 YYEEEE. The CDR3 runs to 13 residues. This CDR3 is CASSLDVLETQYF. Written as DNA, the CDR3 is TGTGCCAGCAGCTTGGATGTCCTCGAGACCCAGTACTTC.

This clonotype was counted a few times. The rearrangement joins TRBV15 to TRBJ2-1; possible D gene TRBD1, 5 bases. The germline V gene has CDR1 LNHNV and CDR2 YYDKDF (reference sequence). CDR3 size: 18 residues. The V gene lost 2 bases and the J gene lost 6 bases, with 23 bases spanning the gap. CDR3 nucleotides: TGTGCCACCAGCAGAAATGTAGTAGGGCCTAGGGGCCCCAATGAGCAGTTCTTC. Protein product: CATSRNVVGPRGPNEQFF.

The V and J genes are TRBV19 and TRBJ1-5, with D unclear. The CDR3 covers 14 residues. The V and J ends lost 8 bases and 7 bases respectively, with 18 bases between them. Germline lookup yields CDR1 LNHDA and CDR2 SQIVND (reference sequence). CDR3 loop: CASGVGRARQPQHF. The CDR3 DNA reads as TGTGCCAGTGGCGTGGGGAGGGCAAGGCAGCCCCAGCATTTT.